These 14 T cell receptor beta chains originate from one sample sequenced in a study of neurological immune-mediated disorders (dated 2019 in TCRdb). Libraries came from 5' RACE. Data came from an Illumina HiSeq 2500. The raw public reads went through TCRdb reprocessing: fastp at Q25, MiXCR clone calling, in-frame beta chains kept. Each entry is one CDR3 protein sequence, shown with its most common DNA and genes. This sample is represented by about 59,000 distinct CDR3 sequences; approximately 25% of them were singletons. The top ten hold roughly 4.5% of the sample. The time point label of this sample denotes: technical triplicate 2. The sequenced sample consisted of PBMCs. These receptor sequences come from a man aged 55 to 70 with HTLV-1-associated myelopathy (HAM/TSP).

This clonotype has a count of ten or more. The chain couples TRBV4-1 to TRBJ2-1; 10 nucleotides agree with TRBD2. Germline values: CDR1 MGHRA, CDR2 YSYEKL. The junction had 7 bases not matched to a gene; V was cut back by 7 bases and J by 7 bases. The CDR3 has 14 amino acids. The CDR3 nucleotides read TGCGCCAGCACACCTAGCGGGAGCTTGAATGAGCAGTTCTTC. Its translation: CASTPSGSLNEQFF.

This clonotype appeared many times. The chain uses TRBV5-1 and TRBJ2-3, with D perhaps being TRBD1 or TRBD2 (6 bases each). Trimming stripped 3 bases from V and 2 bases from J, with 10 bases between. CDR3 length: 14 residues. Germline assignment: CDR1 SGHRS and CDR2 YFSETQ. DNA for the CDR3: TGCGCCAGCAGCTGGGGGGCAGACACAGATACGCAGTATTTT. This encodes CASSWGADTDTQYF.

This clonotype was found once. An end of the junction does not agree with germline; a read error may underlie this. The V and J genes are TRBV11-1 and TRBJ2-2; 7 bases are a match to TRBD1. The CDR3 has 17 residues. Germline V lookup: CDR1 SGHAT, CDR2 FQDESV (reference sequence). CDR3 DNA: TGTGCCAGCAGTTTAGGTTTGGGACAGTCGAACACCGGGGAGCTGTTTTTT. It translates to CASSLGLGQSNTGELFF.

This clonotype was seen only once. CDR3 amino acids: CSAREAGGGSDYEQYF. As DNA, the CDR3 is TGCAGTGCTAGAGAAGCGGGGGGCGGGAGTGATTACGAGCAGTACTTC. The V gene is TRBV20-1, the J gene TRBJ2-7; 9 nucleotides line up with TRBD2. The CDR3 contains 16 residues. The V gene's germline CDR1 is DFQATT and CDR2 SNEGSKA (reference sequence). Germline trimming cut 0 bases from V and 4 bases from J; bases unmatched to any gene: 10.

This clonotype has a count of ten or more. The rearrangement joins TRBV5-5 to TRBJ2-3; TRBD2 matches 9 bases. V dropped 4 bases and J dropped 3; count of bases not matched to a gene: 6. The CDR3 runs to 15 residues. CDR1 and CDR2 (germline): SGHKS, YYEKEE (reference sequence). This CDR3 is CASSVAGVRTDTQYF. As DNA, the CDR3 is TGTGCCAGCAGCGTAGCGGGAGTGAGGACAGATACGCAGTATTTT.

The chain joins TRBV20-1 to TRBJ2-2; D ambiguous. This CDR3 spans 13 amino acids. The V end was cut by 5 bases, the J end by 5 bases, with 12 bases between. Germline CDR1 and CDR2: DFQATT and SNEGSKA (reference sequence). In DNA form, the CDR3 reads TGCAGTGCTTCTCTGACCCTAACCGGGGAGCTGTTTTTT. Translated: CSASLTLTGELFF.

This clonotype was recorded many times. The gene calls are TRBV20-1 and TRBJ2-2; D gene ambiguous. The CDR3 length is 13 residues. CDR1 DFQATT and CDR2 SNEGSKA come from the germline V gene (reference sequence). Trimming shortened V by 3 bases and J by 4 bases, and 9 bases separated the two germline ends. CDR3 coding DNA: TGCAGTGCTAGTATCCTGTCCACCGGGGAGCTGTTTTTT. Encoded protein: CSASILSTGELFF.

Written as DNA, the CDR3 is TGTGCCAGCAGAACTAGTTCGGAGACCCAGTACTTC. Its translation is CASRTSSETQYF. The chain combines TRBV12-3 or TRBV12-4 with TRBJ2-5; a possible D gene is TRBD2 (5 bases). The V gene lost 6 bases and the J gene lost 5 bases, with 10 bases spanning the gap. The length of the CDR3 is 12 residues.

This clonotype ranks as medium-sized (0.01 to 0.1%). The chain uses TRBV10-3 and TRBJ2-1; D not certain. The ends were cut back, 2 bases at V and 2 bases at J, with 7 bases in the middle. This CDR3 contains 14 residues. Germline CDR1 is ENHRY and CDR2 is SYGVKD. DNA of the CDR3: TGTGCCATCAGTGAGGGGGTTCCCTACAATGAGCAGTTCTTC. This encodes CAISEGVPYNEQFF.

This clonotype has at least ten counts. This chain joins TRBV5-1 and TRBJ2-2, with TRBD1 matching 7 bases. Germline loops: CDR1 SGHRS, CDR2 YFSETQ. V dropped 0 bases and J dropped 5; count of bases not matched to a gene: 4. The CDR3 runs 15 residues. This CDR3 reads CASSLEQGTTGELFF. The CDR3 DNA reads TGCGCCAGCAGCTTGGAACAGGGGACGACCGGGGAGCTGTTTTTT.

In regard to this clonotype: This may arise from a read error, as a much more abundant clone is one base away. The CDR3 DNA reads as TGTGCCAGCAGCCCCGACCGGACATGGGATGAGCAGTTCTTC. Amino acids: CASSPDRTWDEQFF. The chain is built from TRBV6-6 and TRBJ2-1; D perhaps matches TRBD1 (5 bases). CDR3 length: 14 residues. Trimming took off 6 bases at V and 8 bases at J, with 17 bases between the two ends. In germline, CDR1 is MNHNY, CDR2 SVGAGI (reference sequence).

This clonotype was observed at least ten times. This chain links TRBV5-1 with TRBJ2-1; possible D gene TRBD1, 8 bases. The CDR3 loop spans 14 amino acids. Germline CDR1 SGHRS, CDR2 YFSETQ. V lost 4 bases, J lost 7 bases, and 15 bases lay in between. Written as DNA, the CDR3 is TGCGCCAGCAGCACCAGGGGGCGGGGGAATGAGCAGTTCTTC. Residues: CASSTRGRGNEQFF. Using reference TRBV5-1 and TRBJ2-1 for the parts outside the CDR3, the full variable domain is KAGVTQTPRYLIKTRGQQVTLSCSPISGHRSVSWYQQTPGQGLQFLFEYFSETQRNKGNFPGRFSGRQFSNSRSEMNVSTLELGDSALYLCASSTRGRGNEQFFGPGTRLTVL.

At least ten counts were recorded for this clonotype. This chain connects TRBV20-1 to TRBJ2-7; the D gene is possibly TRBD1 (5 bases). Germline V gene lookup returns CDR1 DFQATT and CDR2 SNEGSKA (reference sequence). CDR3 size: 11 residues. Here the CDR3 reads CSLRPREQQYF. In DNA form, the CDR3 reads TGCTCCCTCAGGCCCAGGGAACAGCAGTACTTC.

This clonotype appeared many times. The chain links TRBV10-3 to TRBJ2-7; TRBD1 aligns across 11 bases. Per the germline V gene, CDR1 is ENHRY and CDR2 is SYGVKD. The trim removed 10 bases at V and 2 bases at J, leaving 4 bases unmatched. CDR3 length equals 13 residues. The DNA for the CDR3 is TGTGCCACCGGGACAGGGGGACCCTACGAGCAGTACTTC. The encoded protein is CATGTGGPYEQYF.